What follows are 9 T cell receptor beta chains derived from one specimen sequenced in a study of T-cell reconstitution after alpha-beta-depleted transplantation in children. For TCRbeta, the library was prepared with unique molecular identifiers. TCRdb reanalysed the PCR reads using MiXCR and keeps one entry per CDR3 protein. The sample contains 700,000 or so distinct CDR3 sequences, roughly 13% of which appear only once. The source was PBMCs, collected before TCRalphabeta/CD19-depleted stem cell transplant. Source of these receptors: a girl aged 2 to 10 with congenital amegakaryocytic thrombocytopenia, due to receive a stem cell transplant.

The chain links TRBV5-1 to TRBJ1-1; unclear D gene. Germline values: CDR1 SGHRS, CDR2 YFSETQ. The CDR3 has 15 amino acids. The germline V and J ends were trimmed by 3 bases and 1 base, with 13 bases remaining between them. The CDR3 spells CASSSRLGSNTEAFF. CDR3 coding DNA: TGCGCCAGCAGCTCTCGGCTAGGCTCGAACACTGAAGCTTTCTTT.

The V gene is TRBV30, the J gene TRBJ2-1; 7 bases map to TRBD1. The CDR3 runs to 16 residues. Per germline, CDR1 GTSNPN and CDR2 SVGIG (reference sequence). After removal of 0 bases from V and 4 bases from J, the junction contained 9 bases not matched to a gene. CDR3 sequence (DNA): TGTGCCTGGAGTGTTCGTCGGCAGGGGGTATACAATGAGCAGTTCTTC. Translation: CAWSVRRQGVYNEQFF.

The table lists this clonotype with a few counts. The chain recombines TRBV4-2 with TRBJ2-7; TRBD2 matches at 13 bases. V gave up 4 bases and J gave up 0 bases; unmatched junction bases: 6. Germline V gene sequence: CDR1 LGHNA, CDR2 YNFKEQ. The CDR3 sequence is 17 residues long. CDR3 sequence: CASSPGTSGILSYEQYF. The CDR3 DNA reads TGTGCCAGCAGCCCCGGGACTAGCGGGATTCTCTCCTACGAGCAGTACTTC.

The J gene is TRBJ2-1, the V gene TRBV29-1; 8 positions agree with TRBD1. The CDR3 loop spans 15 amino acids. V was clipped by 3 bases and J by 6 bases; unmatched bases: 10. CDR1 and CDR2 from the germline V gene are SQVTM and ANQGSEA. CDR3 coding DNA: TGCAGCGTTGAGTTGCTCTACCAGGGGGCCAATGAGCAGTTCTTC. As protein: CSVELLYQGANEQFF.

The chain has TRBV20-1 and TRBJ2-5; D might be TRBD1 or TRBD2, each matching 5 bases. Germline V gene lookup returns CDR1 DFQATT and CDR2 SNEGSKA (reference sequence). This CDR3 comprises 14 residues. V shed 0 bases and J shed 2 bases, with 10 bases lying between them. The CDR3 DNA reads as TGCAGTGCTAGAGATCAGGGACGACAAGAGACCCAGTACTTC. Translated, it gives CSARDQGRQETQYF.

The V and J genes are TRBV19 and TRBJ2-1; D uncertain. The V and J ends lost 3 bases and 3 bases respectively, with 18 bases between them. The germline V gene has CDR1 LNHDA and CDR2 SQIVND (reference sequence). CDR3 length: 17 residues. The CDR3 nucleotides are TGTGCCAGTAGTATCGCTCGTGCGCGCACTGTCTACAATGAGCAGTTCTTC. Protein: CASSIARARTVYNEQFF.

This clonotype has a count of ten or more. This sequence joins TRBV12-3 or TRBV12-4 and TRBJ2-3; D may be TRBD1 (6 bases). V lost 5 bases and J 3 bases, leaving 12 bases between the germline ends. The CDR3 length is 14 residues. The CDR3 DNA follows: TGTGCCAGCAGTCCTATAGGGGGTACAGATACGCAGTATTTT. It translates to CASSPIGGTDTQYF.

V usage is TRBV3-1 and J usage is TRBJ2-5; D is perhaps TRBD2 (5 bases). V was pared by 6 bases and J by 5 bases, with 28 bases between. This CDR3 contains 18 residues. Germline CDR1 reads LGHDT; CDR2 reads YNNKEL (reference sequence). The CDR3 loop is CASSFPPGITSSKETQYF. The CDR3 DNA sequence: TGTGCCAGCAGTTTCCCGCCGGGGATAACCTCGTCCAAGGAGACCCAGTACTTC.

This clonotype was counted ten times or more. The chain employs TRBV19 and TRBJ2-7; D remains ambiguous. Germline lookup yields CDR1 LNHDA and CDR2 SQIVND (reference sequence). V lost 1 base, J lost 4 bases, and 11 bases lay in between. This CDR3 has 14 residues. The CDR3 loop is CASSIVPNAYEQYF. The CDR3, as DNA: TGTGCCAGTAGTATAGTACCAAACGCATACGAGCAGTACTTC.